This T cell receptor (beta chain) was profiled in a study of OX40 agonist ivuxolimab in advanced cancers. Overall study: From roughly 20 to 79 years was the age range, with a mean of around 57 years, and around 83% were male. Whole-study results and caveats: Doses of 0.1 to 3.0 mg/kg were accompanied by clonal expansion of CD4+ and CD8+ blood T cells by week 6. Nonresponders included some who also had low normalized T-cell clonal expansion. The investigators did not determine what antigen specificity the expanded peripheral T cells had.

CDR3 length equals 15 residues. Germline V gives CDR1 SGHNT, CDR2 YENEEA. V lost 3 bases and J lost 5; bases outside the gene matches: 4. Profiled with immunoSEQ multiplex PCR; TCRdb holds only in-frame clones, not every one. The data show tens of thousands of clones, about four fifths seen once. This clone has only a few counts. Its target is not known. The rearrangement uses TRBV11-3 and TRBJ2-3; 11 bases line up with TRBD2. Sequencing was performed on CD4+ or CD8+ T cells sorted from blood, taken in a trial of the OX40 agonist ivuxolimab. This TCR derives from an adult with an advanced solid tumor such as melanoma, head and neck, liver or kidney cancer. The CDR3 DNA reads TGTGCCAGCAGCTTCTTTAGCGGGGGGGGAGATACGCAGTATTTT. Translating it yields CASSFFSGGGDTQYF.